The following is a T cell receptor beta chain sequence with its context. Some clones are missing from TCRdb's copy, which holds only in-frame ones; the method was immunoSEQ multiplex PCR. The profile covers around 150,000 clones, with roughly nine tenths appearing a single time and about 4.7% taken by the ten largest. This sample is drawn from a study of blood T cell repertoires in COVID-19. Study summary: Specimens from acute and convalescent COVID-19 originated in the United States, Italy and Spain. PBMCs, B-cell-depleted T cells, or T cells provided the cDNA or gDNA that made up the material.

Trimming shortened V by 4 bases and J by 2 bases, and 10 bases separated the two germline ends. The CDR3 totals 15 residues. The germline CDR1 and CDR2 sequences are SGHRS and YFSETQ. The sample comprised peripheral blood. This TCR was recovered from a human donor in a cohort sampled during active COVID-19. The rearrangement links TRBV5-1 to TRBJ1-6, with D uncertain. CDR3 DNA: TGCGCCAGCAGCCCCGGCGGGACCTATAATTCACCCCTCCACTTT. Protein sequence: CASSPGGTYNSPLHF.